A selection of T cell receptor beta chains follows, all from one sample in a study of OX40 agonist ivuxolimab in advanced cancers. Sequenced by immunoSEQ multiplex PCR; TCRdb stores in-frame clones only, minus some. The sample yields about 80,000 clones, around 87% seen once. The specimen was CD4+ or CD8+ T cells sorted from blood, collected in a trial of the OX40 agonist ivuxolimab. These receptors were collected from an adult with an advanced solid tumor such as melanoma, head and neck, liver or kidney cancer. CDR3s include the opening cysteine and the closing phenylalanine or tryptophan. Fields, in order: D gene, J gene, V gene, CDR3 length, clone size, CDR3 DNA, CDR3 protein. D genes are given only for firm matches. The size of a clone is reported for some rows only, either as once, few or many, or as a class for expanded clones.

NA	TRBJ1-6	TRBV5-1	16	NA	TGCGCCAGCAGCTTGGATATCGGACCCTATAATTCACCCCTCCACTTT	CASSLDIGPYNSPLHF
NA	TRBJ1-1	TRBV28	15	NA	TGTGCCAGCAGTGTAACAGGGAGATTGAACACTGAAGCTTTCTTT	CASSVTGRLNTEAFF
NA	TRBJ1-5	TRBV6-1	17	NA	TGTGCCAGCAGTGAGTCCAGGGGACGCCCCTCCAGTCAGCCCCAGCATTTT	CASSESRGRPSSQPQHF
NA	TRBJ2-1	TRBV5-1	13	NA	TGCGCCAGCAGCTTCGGTAGCGGCAATGAGCAGTTCTTC	CASSFGSGNEQFF
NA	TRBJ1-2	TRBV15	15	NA	TGTGCCACCAGCAGAGAGGGGTCAGGGACGGGCGGCTACACCTTC	CATSREGSGTGGYTF
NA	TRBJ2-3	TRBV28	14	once	TGTGCCAGCAGTTTGGGGACACGCACAGATACGCAGTATTTT	CASSLGTRTDTQYF
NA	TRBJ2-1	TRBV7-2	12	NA	TGTGCCAGCAGCTCCTATCTTGCTGAGCAGTTCTTC	CASSSYLAEQFF
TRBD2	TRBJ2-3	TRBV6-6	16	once	TGTGCCAGCACCCCCAGCGGGAGGGATGGTTTTGATACGCAGTATTTT	CASTPSGRDGFDTQYF
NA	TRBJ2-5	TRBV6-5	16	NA	TGTGCCAGCAGTTACTCTATCGAGGGGAATGGGGAGACCCAGTACTTC	CASSYSIEGNGETQYF
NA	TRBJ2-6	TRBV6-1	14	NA	TGTGCCGGCGGTACACTCTCTGGGGCCAACGTCCTGACTTTC	CAGGTLSGANVLTF
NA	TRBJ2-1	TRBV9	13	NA	TGTGCCAGCAGCGTCCTACAGGGCAATGAGCAGTTCTTC	CASSVLQGNEQFF
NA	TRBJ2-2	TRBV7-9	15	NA	TGTGCCAGCAGCTCCATCGACAGGATCACCGGGGAGCTGTTTTTT	CASSSIDRITGELFF
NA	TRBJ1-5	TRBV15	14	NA	TGTGCCACCAGCAGAGGTCTTGGCAATCAGCCCCAGCATTTT	CATSRGLGNQPQHF
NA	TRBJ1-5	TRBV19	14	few	TGTGCCAGTAGTACCCAAGGGACAAATCAGCCCCAGCATTTT	CASSTQGTNQPQHF
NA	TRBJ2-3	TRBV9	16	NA	TGTGCCAGCAGCGTAGCGTCTAGCGCCGCACAGATAACGCAGTATTTT	CASSVASSAAQITQYF
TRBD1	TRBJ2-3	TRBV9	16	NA	TGTGCCAGCAGCGTAGGGGGGACAGGGGCAGGGGATACGCAGTATTTT	CASSVGGTGAGDTQYF
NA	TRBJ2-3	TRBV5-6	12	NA	TGTGCCAGCAGCTTGGACACAGATACGCAGTATTTT	CASSLDTDTQYF
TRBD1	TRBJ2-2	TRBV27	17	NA	TGTGCCAGCAGTTTAGCCACAGGGGGCACGGTTACCGGGGAGCTGTTTTTT	CASSLATGGTVTGELFF
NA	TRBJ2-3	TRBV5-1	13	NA	TGCGCCAGCAGCTTGCAGGGGACAGATACGCAGTATTTT	CASSLQGTDTQYF
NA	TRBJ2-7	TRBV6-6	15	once	TGTGCCAGCAGTTCGTCAGGAGCTCTTAACTACGAGCAGTACTTC	CASSSSGALNYEQYF
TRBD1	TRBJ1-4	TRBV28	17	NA	TGTGCCAGCAGTTCCTTAGGGGACAGCACAACTAATGAAAAACTGTTTTTT	CASSSLGDSTTNEKLFF
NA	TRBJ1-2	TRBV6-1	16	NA	TGTGCCAGCAGTGAGAAGGGCTTACAGGGATGGGGCGGCTACACCTTC	CASSEKGLQGWGGYTF
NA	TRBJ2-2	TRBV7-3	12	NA	TGTGCCAGCAGTGCTGGGTGGGGGGAGCTGTTTTTT	CASSAGWGELFF
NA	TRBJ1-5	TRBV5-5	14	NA	TGTGCCAGCAGCTTAGGATGGGGAGATCAGCCCCAGCATTTT	CASSLGWGDQPQHF
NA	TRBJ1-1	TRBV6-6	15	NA	TGTGCCAGCAGTTACCGGTCCGAAGGGAACACTGAAGCTTTCTTT	CASSYRSEGNTEAFF
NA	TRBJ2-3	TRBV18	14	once	TGTGCCAGCTCACCCGGAGCCCGTAGAGATACGCAGTATTTT	CASSPGARRDTQYF
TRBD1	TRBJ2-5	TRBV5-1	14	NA	TGCGCCAGCAGCCCGGGACAGCTCCAAGAGACCCAGTACTTC	CASSPGQLQETQYF
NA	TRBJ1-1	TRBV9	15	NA	TGTGCCAGCAGGGAGACCCCATCACTGAACACTGAAGCTTTCTTT	CASRETPSLNTEAFF
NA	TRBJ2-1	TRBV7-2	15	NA	TGTGCCAGCAGCATGGGGGGAGTTACCTACAATGAGCAGTTCTTC	CASSMGGVTYNEQFF
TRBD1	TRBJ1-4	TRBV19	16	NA	TGTGCCAGTAGGGTGGGGACAGGCCTTTTTGGTGAAAAACTGTTTTTT	CASRVGTGLFGEKLFF
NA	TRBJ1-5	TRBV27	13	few	TGTGCCAGCAGTTTAAGATCTGATCAGCCCCAGCATTTT	CASSLRSDQPQHF
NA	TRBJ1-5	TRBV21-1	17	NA	TGTGCCAGCAGCAAATGGGACAGGGAGTATAGCAATCAGCCCCAGCATTTT	CASSKWDREYSNQPQHF
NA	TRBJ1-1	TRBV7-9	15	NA	TGTGCCAGCAGCTTCGGCCGCATCGACGCACCCGAAGCTTTCTTT	CASSFGRIDAPEAFF
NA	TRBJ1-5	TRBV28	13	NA	TGTGCCTCAACGCGGACAGACTATCAGCCCCAGCATTTT	CASTRTDYQPQHF
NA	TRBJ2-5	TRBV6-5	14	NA	TGTGCCAGCAGCAGGGACCGCGCTCAAGAGACCCAGTACTTC	CASSRDRAQETQYF
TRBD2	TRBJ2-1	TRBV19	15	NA	TGTGCCAGTAGCCGCGGGACTAGCGGATACAATGAGCAGTTCTTC	CASSRGTSGYNEQFF
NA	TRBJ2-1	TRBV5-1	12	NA	TGCGCCAGCAGCTTGCGTTTCTATGAGCAGTTCTTC	CASSLRFYEQFF